What follows are 10 T cell receptor beta chains derived from one specimen sequenced in a study of cytomegalovirus exposure and HLA in healthy donors. The PCR used 60 Vbeta and 13 Jbeta primers. TCRdb's copy holds only in-frame clones and misses some; the assay was immunoSEQ multiplex PCR. The sample carries 100,000 to 150,000 clones, roughly 79% recorded once. Sequenced: PBMCs. These receptors all stem from a man younger than 35 in good health and CMV-seronegative.

The chain couples TRBV9 to TRBJ1-6; D might be TRBD1 (6 bases). There are 13 residues in the CDR3. Germline CDR1 and CDR2: SGDLS and YYNGEE. The germline V and J ends were trimmed by 1 base and 10 bases, with 9 bases remaining between them. Written as DNA, the CDR3 is TGTGCCAGCAGCGTACAGGGGAACTCACCCCTCCACTTT. Residues: CASSVQGNSPLHF.

The rearrangement joins TRBV6-5 to TRBJ1-2; no clear D. Per the germline V gene, CDR1 is MNHEY and CDR2 is SVGAGI. With 5 bases removed from V and 0 bases from J, the gap between germline ends came to 13 bases. This CDR3 comprises 15 residues. The CDR3 reads CASSHGPRANYGYTF. The CDR3 region has the DNA TGTGCCAGCAGTCATGGGCCCCGAGCTAACTATGGCTACACCTTC.

The rearrangement uses TRBV30 and TRBJ2-5; 8 bases line up with TRBD1. CDR1 is GTSNPN, CDR2 SVGIG, per germline (reference sequence). The CDR3 sequence is 16 residues long. J gave up 5 bases and V 0 bases, and 11 bases lay outside the gene matches. The CDR3 spells CAWSVLFGTGGETQYF. As DNA, the CDR3 is TGTGCCTGGAGTGTATTATTCGGGACAGGAGGGGAGACCCAGTACTTC. The whole variable domain, filled in from reference TRBV30 and TRBJ2-5, reads SQTIHQWPATLVQPVGSPLSLECTVEGTSNPNLYWYRQAAGRGLQLLFYSVGIGQISSEVPQNLSASRPQDRQFILSSKKLLLSDSGFYLCAWSVLFGTGGETQYFGPGTRLLVL.

This clone was counted only a few times. The chain employs TRBV4-1 and TRBJ1-4; 8 bases are a match to TRBD1. The CDR3 spans 15 residues. The trim removed 0 bases at V and 7 bases at J, leaving 4 bases unmatched. Germline CDR1 reads MGHRA; CDR2 reads YSYEKL. Here the CDR3 DNA reads TGCGCCAGCAGCCAAGATATAGGACAGGGTGAAAAACTGTTTTTT. Encoded protein: CASSQDIGQGEKLFF.

The chain joins TRBV6-5 to TRBJ1-2; possible D gene TRBD1, 6 bases. Per germline, CDR1 MNHEY and CDR2 SVGAGI. There are 14 residues in the CDR3. V was shortened by 4 bases and J by 8 bases, with 17 bases between the two germline ends. CDR3 amino acids: CASSFEGGRKGYTF. CDR3 bases: TGTGCCAGCAGTTTCGAGGGGGGGCGAAAGGGCTACACCTTC.

The V gene is TRBV5-4, the J gene TRBJ2-2; D may be TRBD2 (6 bases). Per the germline V gene, CDR1 is SGHNT and CDR2 is YYREEE (reference sequence). The V end lost 4 bases, the J end lost 6 bases, and 19 bases lay between the germline ends. The CDR3 runs to 16 residues. CDR3 nucleotide sequence: TGTGCCAGCAGCCTGACGTCCTTATGGGGGGCCGGGGAGCTGTTTTTT. It codes for CASSLTSLWGAGELFF.

The rearrangement links TRBV6-5 to TRBJ1-5; 7 bases line up with TRBD1. Per germline, CDR1 MNHEY and CDR2 SVGAGI. There are 15 residues in the CDR3. Unmatched junction bases numbered 4, after V lost 4 bases and J lost 1 base. In DNA form, the CDR3 reads TGTGCCAGCAGTTCTCGACAGGGAAGCAATCAGCCCCAGCATTTT. Translating gives CASSSRQGSNQPQHF.

The chain uses TRBV5-1 and TRBJ2-7; 8 positions agree with TRBD1. Unmatched junction bases numbered 8, after V lost 4 bases and J lost 5 bases. Germline CDR1 is SGHRS and CDR2 is YFSETQ. This CDR3 is 14 amino acids long. The CDR3 region has the DNA TGCGCCAGCAGCACTGGACAGGGATACAACGAGCAGTACTTC. Protein sequence: CASSTGQGYNEQYF. The variable domain in full, completed from reference TRBV5-1 and TRBJ2-7, reads KAGVTQTPRYLIKTRGQQVTLSCSPISGHRSVSWYQQTPGQGLQFLFEYFSETQRNKGNFPGRFSGRQFSNSRSEMNVSTLELGDSALYLCASSTGQGYNEQYFGPGTRLTVT.

This chain joins TRBV4-1 and TRBJ2-5; 9 bases align to TRBD2. The V and J ends lost 0 bases and 5 bases, in that order; junction bases with no gene match: 1. CDR3 size: 14 residues. CDR1 and CDR2 (germline): MGHRA, YSYEKL. CDR3 in amino acids: CASSQDGLAETQYF. In DNA, the CDR3 is TGCGCCAGCAGCCAAGATGGACTAGCGGAGACCCAGTACTTC.

The gene calls are TRBV6-5 and TRBJ1-4; D may be TRBD1 (6 bases). The CDR3 is 15 residues long. Trimming stripped 5 bases from V and 4 bases from J, with 14 bases between. Germline values: CDR1 MNHEY, CDR2 SVGAGI. The DNA for the CDR3 is TGTGCCAGCAGTCCCGGACAGCTCAATAATGAAAAACTGTTTTTT. Protein: CASSPGQLNNEKLFF.